These T cell receptor beta chains were read from a single sample in a study of early T cells in non-severe SARS-CoV-2 infection. TCRdb re-analysed the 5' RACE reads in MiXCR, keeping a single row per CDR3 protein. The repertoire includes 90,000 to 100,000 distinct CDR3 sequences, roughly 13% of them detected once, and about 2.3% sits in the top ten. Sequencing was done on a sample of whole blood. These receptors were taken from an adult who was a healthcare worker with PCR-confirmed SARS-CoV-2 infection or an uninfected control (not recorded which). CDR3s include the opening cysteine and the closing phenylalanine or tryptophan. A D gene is named only where the DNA matches it firmly. Size values are once, few and many counts, or a class for expanded clones, and some rows have none.

v_call,j_call,clone_size,d_call,cdr3_nt,cdr3_aa
TRBV20-1,TRBJ1-3,many,TRBD1,TGCAGTGCCCCCGCGGGGCTCGGGACAGGGACGAAACCGGACACCATATATTTT,CSAPAGLGTGTKPDTIYF
TRBV29-1,TRBJ1-3,few,.,TGCAGCGTTGCGCTCAGTCCCTCTGGAAACACCATATATTTT,CSVALSPSGNTIYF
TRBV20-1,TRBJ2-2,.,.,TGCAGTGCTCGTCGGGAAACCGGGGAGCTGTTTTTT,CSARRETGELFF
TRBV20-1,TRBJ1-2,many,.,TGCAGTGCTAGAGGCCTTCGGAACTATGGCTACACCTTC,CSARGLRNYGYTF
TRBV28,TRBJ1-6,.,.,TGTGCCAGCAGTTTTCCTTTAAGCTCCTATAATTCACCCCTCCACTTT,CASSFPLSSYNSPLHF
TRBV29-1,TRBJ1-4,.,.,TGCAGCGTTGGAAGACGGAATGAAAAACTGTTTTTT,CSVGRRNEKLFF
TRBV4-1,TRBJ2-7,many,TRBD1,TGCGCCAGCAGCCAAGATTACAGGACAGGGGCCTACGAGCAGTACTTC,CASSQDYRTGAYEQYF
TRBV29-1,TRBJ1-1,large,.,TGCAGCGTTGACAAAGCTTTCTTT,CSVDKAFF
TRBV7-6,TRBJ2-6,many,.,TGTGCCAGCAGCTCGCAACCCTTACAGAACTCTGGGGCCAACGTCCTGACTTTC,CASSSQPLQNSGANVLTF
TRBV28,TRBJ2-7,few,.,TGTGGGACCGGGGGACGGTACGAGCAGTACTTC,CGTGGRYEQYF
TRBV28,TRBJ1-4,.,.,TGTGCCAGCAGTTTAGGCACAAAACCTGGGACTAATGAAAAACTGTTTTTT,CASSLGTKPGTNEKLFF
TRBV4-2,TRBJ2-1,.,.,TGTGCCAGCAGCCAAGAAGATACAGCCGTCTACAATGAGCAGTTCTTC,CASSQEDTAVYNEQFF
TRBV4-1,TRBJ1-1,.,TRBD1,TGCGCCAGCAGCCCATCCTCAGGGGGAGGCACTGAAGCTTTCTTT,CASSPSSGGGTEAFF
TRBV6-1,TRBJ1-5,few,TRBD1,TGTGCCAGCAGGTGGACAGGGGAGCCTTATAGCAATCAGCCCCAGCATTTT,CASRWTGEPYSNQPQHF
TRBV28,TRBJ1-1,few,.,TGTGCCAGCAGTTTAGTCGGTGAAGCTTTCTTT,CASSLVGEAFF
TRBV7-2,TRBJ1-1,.,TRBD1,TGTGCCAGCAGCCGTCCCGGGACAGGGATTATCGCTGAAGCTTTCTTT,CASSRPGTGIIAEAFF
TRBV9,TRBJ1-2,few,.,TGTGCCAGCAGCGCGTCCCCTAACTATGGCTACACCTTC,CASSASPNYGYTF
TRBV4-3,TRBJ2-4,few,.,TGCGCCAGCAGCCTACAGGGCGGTGGCATTCAGTACTTC,CASSLQGGGIQYF
TRBV11-2,TRBJ2-7,few,.,TGTGCCAGCAGCCCAGTGGCCCCTTCCTACGAGCAGTACTTC,CASSPVAPSYEQYF
TRBV6-2/TRBV6-3,TRBJ1-2,.,TRBD1,TGTGCCAGCAGTTACCAGGGGGCCAGTGGCTACACCTTC,CASSYQGASGYTF